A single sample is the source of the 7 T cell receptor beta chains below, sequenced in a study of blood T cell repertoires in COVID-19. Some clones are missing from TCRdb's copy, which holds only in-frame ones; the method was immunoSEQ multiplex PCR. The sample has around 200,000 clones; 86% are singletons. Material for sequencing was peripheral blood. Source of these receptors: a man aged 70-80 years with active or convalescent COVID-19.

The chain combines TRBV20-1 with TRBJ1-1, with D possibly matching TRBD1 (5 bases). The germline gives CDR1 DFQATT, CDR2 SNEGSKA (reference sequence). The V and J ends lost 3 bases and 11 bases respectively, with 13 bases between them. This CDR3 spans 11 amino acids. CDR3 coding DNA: TGCAGTGCTAGCTTGAGGGAGGGGGCTTTCTTT. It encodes CSASLREGAFF.

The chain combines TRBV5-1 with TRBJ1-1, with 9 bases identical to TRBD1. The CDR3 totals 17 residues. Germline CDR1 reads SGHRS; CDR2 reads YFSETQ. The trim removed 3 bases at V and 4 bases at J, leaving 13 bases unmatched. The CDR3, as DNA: TGCGCCAGCAGCTCGGGCCGGGACAGGGTAGGGAGCACTGAAGCTTTCTTT. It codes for CASSSGRDRVGSTEAFF.

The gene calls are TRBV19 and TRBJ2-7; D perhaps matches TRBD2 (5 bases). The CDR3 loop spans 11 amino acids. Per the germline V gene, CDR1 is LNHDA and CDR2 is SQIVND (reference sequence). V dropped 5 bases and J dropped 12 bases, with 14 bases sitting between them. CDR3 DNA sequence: TGTGCCAGTAGTCCCGAGGACTGCACGTACTTC. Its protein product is CASSPEDCTYF.

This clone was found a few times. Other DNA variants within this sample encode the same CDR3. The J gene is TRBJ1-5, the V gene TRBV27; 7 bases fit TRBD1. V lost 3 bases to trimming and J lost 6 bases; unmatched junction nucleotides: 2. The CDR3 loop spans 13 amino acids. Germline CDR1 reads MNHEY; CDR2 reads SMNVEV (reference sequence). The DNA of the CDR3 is TGTGCCAGCAGTTTGGCAGGGGGTCAGCCCCAGCATTTT. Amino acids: CASSLAGGQPQHF.

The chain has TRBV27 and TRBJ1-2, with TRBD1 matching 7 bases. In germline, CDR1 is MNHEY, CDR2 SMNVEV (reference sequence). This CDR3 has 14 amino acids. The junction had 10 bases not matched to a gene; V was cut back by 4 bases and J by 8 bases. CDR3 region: CASSYRDSGGGYTF. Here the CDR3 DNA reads TGTGCCAGCAGTTATCGGGACAGCGGAGGGGGCTACACCTTC.

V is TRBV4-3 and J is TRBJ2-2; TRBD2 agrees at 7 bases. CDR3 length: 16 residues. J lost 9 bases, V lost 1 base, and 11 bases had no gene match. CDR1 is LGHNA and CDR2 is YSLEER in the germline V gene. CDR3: CASSQGGGRGARELFF. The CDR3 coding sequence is TGCGCCAGCAGCCAAGGAGGAGGGAGGGGCGCCCGGGAGCTGTTTTTT.

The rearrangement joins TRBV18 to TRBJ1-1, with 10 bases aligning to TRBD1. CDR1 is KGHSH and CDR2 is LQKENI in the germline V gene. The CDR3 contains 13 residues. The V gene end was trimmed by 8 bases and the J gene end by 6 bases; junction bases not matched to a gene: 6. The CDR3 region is CASDRDRGSEAFF. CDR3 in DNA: TGTGCCAGCGATCGGGACAGGGGTTCTGAAGCTTTCTTT.